The 7 T cell receptor beta chains below come from one sample, sequenced in a study of cytomegalovirus exposure and HLA in healthy donors. The PCR had 60 Vbeta and 13 Jbeta primers. Only in-frame clones appear in the TCRdb table, and some are missing; sequencing was by immunoSEQ multiplex PCR. The table includes over 150,000 clones, roughly 71% detected once. The sample comprised PBMCs. The receptors shown here come from a male donor in good health and CMV-seropositive.

Remarks on this clone: The same CDR3 arises from other DNA sequences in this sample as well. This chain links TRBV27 with TRBJ1-1, with D unresolved. Per the germline V gene, CDR1 is MNHEY and CDR2 is SMNVEV (reference sequence). The V end was cut by 0 bases, the J end by 7 bases, with 9 bases between. CDR3 size: 13 residues. CDR3 DNA: TGTGCCAGCAGTTTATCAAGAGGTAGTGAAGCTTTCTTT. Amino acids: CASSLSRGSEAFF.

The chain couples TRBV5-8 to TRBJ1-2; D may be TRBD1 (6 bases). Germline V CDR1 and CDR2: SGHTS, YDEGEE. Trimming shortened V by 4 bases and J by 0 bases, and 13 bases separated the two germline ends. The CDR3 sequence is 15 residues long. DNA for the CDR3: TGTGCCAGCAGCCCGGGACACTCGACTAACTATGGCTACACCTTC. It specifies CASSPGHSTNYGYTF. Variable domain in full (rest from reference TRBV5-8 and TRBJ1-2): EAGVTQSPTHLIKTRGQQATLRCSPISGHTSVYWYQQALGLGLQFLLWYDEGEERNRGNFPPRFSGRQFPNYSSELNVNALELEDSALYLCASSPGHSTNYGYTFGSGTRLTVV.

CDR3 protein: CASSPDRGRGITDTQYF. CDR3 coding DNA: TGTGCCAGCAGCCCGGATCGGGGCAGGGGAATAACAGATACGCAGTATTTT. V gene TRBV5-6 combines with J gene TRBJ2-3, with a weak D call TRBD1 (6 bases). This CDR3 comprises 17 residues. V shed 4 bases and J shed 3 bases, with 21 bases lying between them. Germline CDR1 is SGHDT and CDR2 is YYEEEE.

The chain links TRBV6-4 to TRBJ2-3; 7 bases agree with TRBD1. This CDR3 is 15 amino acids long. J lost 4 bases, V lost 3 bases, and 7 bases had no gene match. Germline V gene sequence: CDR1 MRHNA, CDR2 SNTAGT. This CDR3 reads CASSEGGQGADTQYF. The CDR3 nucleotides read TGTGCCAGCAGTGAAGGCGGGCAGGGGGCAGATACGCAGTATTTT.

This clone was seen once. The rearrangement joins TRBV25-1 to TRBJ2-3; no reliable D call. The germline V and J ends were trimmed by 10 bases and 6 bases, with 11 bases remaining between them. CDR1 and CDR2 from the germline V gene are MGHDK and SYGVNS. CDR3 length: 11 residues. This CDR3 is CATLMVDTQYF. CDR3 sequence (DNA): TGTGCCACGCTAATGGTTGATACGCAGTATTTT.

This chain links TRBV9 with TRBJ1-3; D unclear. This CDR3 is 16 amino acids long. V dropped 4 bases and J dropped 1 base, with 15 bases sitting between them. Per the germline V gene, CDR1 is SGDLS and CDR2 is YYNGEE. The CDR3 sequence: CASSIGWAVSGNTIYF. The CDR3 DNA is TGTGCCAGCAGCATTGGATGGGCAGTGTCTGGAAACACCATATATTTT.

V gene TRBV15 combines with J gene TRBJ1-1; D remains ambiguous. Germline CDR1 and CDR2: LNHNV and YYDKDF (reference sequence). The length of the CDR3 is 14 residues. Trimming shortened V by 1 base and J by 5 bases, and 11 bases separated the two germline ends. The CDR3 DNA sequence: TGTGCCACCAGCAGAGCTCACGGAGGGACTGAAGCTTTCTTT. As protein: CATSRAHGGTEAFF.